This entry lists 8 T cell receptor beta chains sequenced from one sample in a study of low-dose radiotherapy and immunotherapy resistance in tumors. Alpha and beta chains were covered, as first-strand cDNA relied on TRAV- and TRBV-specific primers. The authors amplified TCRs for approximately 20 PCR cycles with a constant-region primer and a V-primer adapter. TCRdb fed the reads into MiXCR, producing one record per CDR3 protein. The repertoire holds over 9,500 distinct CDR3 sequences, 40% to 65% seen once, with 7.5% to 9% in the top ten. These receptor sequences come from a human donor with advanced metastatic prostate, ovarian, gallbladder or colorectal cancer (not recorded which). This table probably holds off-target reads from a library built for another chain.

V usage is TRBV5-5 and J usage is TRBJ2-7; 10 bases line up with TRBD1. Germline V lookup: CDR1 SGHKS, CDR2 YYEKEE (reference sequence). CDR3 length equals 14 residues. V was clipped by 0 bases and J by 3 bases; unmatched bases: 0. CDR3 DNA sequence: TGTGCCAGCAGCTTGGGGACAGGGGGCTACGAGCAGTACTTC. Protein sequence: CASSLGTGGYEQYF.

With respect to this clonotype: Relative to the germline gene, one junction end is altered; a read error may explain this. The chain combines TRBV5-1 with TRBJ2-1, with TRBD1 as a possible D gene (5 bases). From germline, CDR1 is SGHRS and CDR2 YFSETQ. The CDR3 covers 14 residues. Here the CDR3 reads CVSSLQEPYNEQFF. CDR3 DNA: TGCGTCAGCAGCCTACAGGAGCCCTACAATGAGCAGTTCTTC.

Only a few counts were recorded for this clonotype. V usage is TRBV28 and J usage is TRBJ2-3, with D perhaps assigned TRBD1 or TRBD2 (5 bases each). This CDR3 region has 15 residues. Germline V CDR1 and CDR2: MDHEN, SYDVKM. The V and J ends lost 7 bases and 2 bases respectively, with 16 bases between them. The CDR3 spells CASNLGVRDTDTQYF. The CDR3 DNA follows: TGTGCCAGCAACCTGGGGGTCCGTGACACAGATACGCAGTATTTT.

The chain recombines TRBV30 with TRBJ1-5, with TRBD1 as a possible D gene (5 bases). V was shortened by 2 bases and J by 3 bases, with 11 bases between the two germline ends. Looked up from germline, CDR1 is GTSNPN and CDR2 is SVGIG (reference sequence). This CDR3 is built from 14 residues. The CDR3 DNA is TGTGCCTGGAGTTCCGGGACGAACAATCAGCCCCAGCATTTT. Translating it yields CAWSSGTNNQPQHF. Combining the CDR3 with reference TRBV30 and TRBJ1-5 gives the whole variable domain SQTIHQWPATLVQPVGSPLSLECTVEGTSNPNLYWYRQAAGRGLQLLFYSVGIGQISSEVPQNLSASRPQDRQFILSSKKLLLSDSGFYLCAWSSGTNNQPQHFGDGTRLSIL.

V gene TRBV13 combines with J gene TRBJ2-1, with D unclear. Germline V gene sequence: CDR1 PRHDT, CDR2 FYEKMQ (reference sequence). There are 12 residues in the CDR3. The V end lost 6 bases, the J end lost 9 bases, and 12 bases lay between the germline ends. The CDR3 nucleotides read TGTGCCAGCAGGGGTGCGTCCGGTGAGCAGTTCTTC. It codes for CASRGASGEQFF.

The V gene is TRBV12-3 or TRBV12-4, the J gene TRBJ1-5; D gene uncertain. V lost 2 bases and J 7 bases, leaving 9 bases between the germline ends. This CDR3 is 13 amino acids long. CDR3 residues: CASSLMVGQPQHF. The CDR3 DNA is TGTGCCAGCAGTTTAATGGTCGGGCAGCCCCAGCATTTT.

The chain is built from TRBV6-8 and TRBJ2-7; D perhaps matches TRBD1 (5 bases). CDR3 size: 14 residues. V was trimmed by 6 bases and J by 6 bases, leaving 18 bases between them. The germline CDR1 and CDR2 sequences are MNHGY and SAAAGT. CDR3 residues: CASSDAFQGSEQYF. The CDR3 bases are TGTGCCAGCAGCGACGCTTTTCAGGGTTCCGAGCAGTACTTC.

The chain carries TRBV2 and TRBJ2-3, with 11 bases matching TRBD2. CDR1 and CDR2 from the germline V gene are SNHLY and FYNNEI. With 8 bases clipped from V and 2 bases from J, the junction kept 6 bases outside the gene matches. This CDR3 spans 15 amino acids. CDR3 in DNA: TGTGCCAGCCTTCTAGCGGGAGGTCCCACAGATACGCAGTATTTT. Amino acids: CASLLAGGPTDTQYF.